This T cell receptor (beta chain) was captured by sequencing in a study of early T cells in non-severe SARS-CoV-2 infection. CDR1 SGHRS and CDR2 YFSETQ come from the germline V gene. After removal of 0 bases from V and 13 bases from J, the junction contained 16 bases not matched to a gene. CDR3 length: 16 amino acids. Each CDR3 protein gets one entry after TCRdb re-called the 5' RACE reads with MiXCR. The sample records about 110,000 distinct CDR3 sequences, around 10% being singletons. The TCR was taken from an adult who was a healthcare worker with PCR-confirmed SARS-CoV-2 infection or an uninfected control (not recorded which). V is TRBV5-1 and J is TRBJ2-1, with 7 bases aligning to TRBD2. The material sequenced was whole blood. CDR3 amino acids: CASSLAGAGDLIVQFF. The CDR3 DNA is TGCGCCAGCAGCTTGGCCGGGGCGGGGGACCTAATCGTCCAGTTCTTC.